This TCR beta chain appears in the sequencing data of a study of CD8 T cells in ankylosing spondylitis (dated by TCRdb to about 2017). In the study overall: The study set out to find disease-linked TCR variants by profiling T cell receptor beta repertoires in ankylosing spondylitis patients and healthy donors. The full study cohort was made up of about 25 ankylosing spondylitis patients and about a hundred healthy donors. Peripheral blood was sampled, and synovial fluid was also collected from ankylosing spondylitis patients. What the authors observed across the whole study: The disease-linked clones showed a CD8+ phenotype and occurred at relatively low frequencies in peripheral blood. Some motif variants had previously been reported in the synovial fluid and blood of reactive arthritis patients, which suggests shared mechanisms of disease initiation. A TCR beta motif of several highly homologous amino acid variants appeared characteristic of blood from ankylosing spondylitis patients. According to the report, matched synovial fluid samples from ankylosing spondylitis patients were significantly enriched for the disease-linked clones.

Instrument on record: Illumina HiSeq 2500. Quantitative 5'-RACE with molecular barcodes was used to prepare TCR beta libraries. In the authors' own workflow: To identify disease-linked TCR variants, a new computational method was used, one built on a probabilistic model of VDJ rearrangement. TCRdb ran its own pipeline on the public reads, namely fastp trimming at Q25 and MiXCR clone calling, and kept in-frame beta chains. Each CDR3 protein gets just one entry, which takes the most common genes and DNA from the rows behind it. TCRdb, rather than the study authors, made the V and J calls. The sample profile shows roughly 470,000 distinct CDR3 sequences; 25% to 30% of them were found once. The biggest ten clones account for 0.89% of the sample. This clonotype was seen only once. It lacks a known antigen. One base away there is no much larger clone; base qualities are not given. Compared with germline, V lacks 4 bases and J lacks 8 bases; bases without a gene match: 16. The germline V gene (reference sequence) gives CDR1 as SGHNT and CDR2 as YYREEE. The CDR3 spans 16 residues, from the cysteine through the phenylalanine. Only the CDR3 DNA is retained, 48 bases long and in frame from the first base.

What was sequenced was blood, either unsorted or a sorted T cell fraction (not recorded which). The rearrangement joined TRBV5-4 to TRBJ2-3, and TRBD2 aligns with 7 junction nucleotides. The sequence was collected from a male donor with ankylosing spondylitis. The CDR3 in this case is CASSPVSEGGPSTQYF. The DNA is TGTGCCAGCAGCCCCGTTTCAGAGGGAGGGCCGAGTACGCAGTATTTT.